This T cell receptor (beta chain) appears in the sequencing data of a study of CD8+CD57+ T cells in acquired aplastic anemia (dated by TCRdb to 2017 to 2018). In terms of the full investigation: A mean of about 3.2 ug of DNA, ranging from about 0.2 to 27.4 ug, was extracted from sorted CD4+ and CD8+ cells. A CD8+CD57+ expansion meant a frequency higher than the mean frequency seen in healthy subjects. General conclusions and limits of the study: CD8+ Simpson's diversity did not differ significantly between patients and healthy controls (P=0.060). Although 25 to 30 CD8+ CDR3 sequences were shared by patients and controls, these sequences appeared highly expressed in patients and within the immunodominant clones of patients.

The junction carries 13 bases between V and J, which are trimmed by 3 bases and 2 bases respectively. Inclusive of the bounding cysteine and phenylalanine, the CDR3 is 15 residues long. The DNA shown is the 45-base CDR3, in frame from base 1. CDR1 SGHTS and CDR2 YDEGEE are derived from the germline V gene. There are many counts of this clonotype. Its antigen is still unknown. No much larger clone is present one base from it, and per-base qualities are unavailable. Patients chosen for sequencing had shown expansion of CD8+CD57+ cells by flow cytometry. Severe acquired aplastic anemia was diagnosed in all patients according to International Study of Aplastic Anemia and Agranulocytosis and Camitta criteria. Patients had received no therapy at the time of blood sampling. In the study, sorted CD4+ and CD8+ blood T cells from patients with severe aplastic anemia and from healthy subjects underwent deep sequencing of TCR repertoires. In the USA, patient enrollment took place under clinicaltrials.gov protocols 00001620, 01623167, 00001397, 00071045, 00081523 and 00961064. Ficoll-Paque density gradient centrifugation was used to isolate peripheral blood mononuclear cells. Before DNA extraction, CD4+ and CD8+ T cells were sorted with FACS or magnetic beads.

Genomic DNA was used as template for profiling of TCR beta VDJ combinations and CDR3 sequences. An Illumina HiSeq 2000 was used for TCR repertoire sequencing. Under the source paper's analysis protocol: Repertoires were assessed using TRBV/TRBJ rearrangement plots, CDR3 size and DJ length profiles, and Simpson's diversity index. The most abundant DNA sequence in the deep sequencing data was taken as the immunodominant clone. CDR3 amino acid sequences were screened for sharing across subjects and were compared with published repertoires and the VDJdb database. TCRdb redid the processing of the public reads, applying fastp at Q25 and MiXCR, and retained in-frame beta chains. Each CDR3 protein appears once, grouped with its most common genes and DNA. The V and J calls and clone size are TCRdb's, not the authors'. The sample table lists some 200,000 distinct CDR3 sequences, about half of them with a count of one. Around 20% of the sample is in the top ten clones.

The sequence is built from TRBV5-8 and TRBJ2-3; TRBD2 is a possible D gene, resting on 7 matching bases. Sequenced: sorted CD4+, CD8+, or CD8+CD57+ T cells (not recorded which) from PBMCs. The receptor's source is a human donor with aplastic anemia. The CDR3 reads as follows: CASSWGGQFTDTQYF. The bases are TGTGCCAGCAGCTGGGGGGGGCAGTTCACAGATACGCAGTATTTT.